This TCR beta chain was captured in a study of T cells in Graves' hyperthyroidism and ophthalmopathy (dated by TCRdb to about 2019). Broadly, across the study: TCR V-J signatures able to tell the groups apart were searched for in a discovery cohort of 90 to 100 patients, of whom more than 40 had Graves' ophthalmopathy and 57 had stable Graves' hyperthyroidism. The roughly 100 discovery patients were randomly divided into training and test sets at a 7:3 ratio. Following sampling, methimazole starting at 30 mg daily was given to hyperthyroidism patients, and high-dose intravenous methylprednisolone was given to ophthalmopathy patients. Thyroid tissue and blood T-cell repertoires from several Graves' hyperthyroidism patients were also compared in the study. Prospective prediction of ophthalmopathy was tested in an independent validation cohort consisting of 18 to 20 hyperthyroidism patients and some 15 patients who later progressed to ophthalmopathy. The paper reports TCR Vbeta CDR3 sequencing of some 140 peripheral blood samples: under 45 ophthalmopathy, some 80 hyperthyroidism and some 17 progressor patients. On the study overall, not on this receptor specifically: Most expanded thyroid clonotypes (frequency above 0.001) were also found in blood, which suggests that blood repertoires may mirror thyroid immune responses. In validation, progression to ophthalmopathy was predicted by the model with 70.59% sensitivity and 72% to 85% specificity, a median of approximately 6.5 months before onset. No statistical method was used to set the sample size in advance, and investigators knew the group allocation. In cross-validation, a model built on a 13 V-J signature told ophthalmopathy apart from stable hyperthyroidism with 87.88% sensitivity and roughly 82% specificity, and in testing the same model reached 80%/75%.

This clonotype has at least ten counts. It lacks a known antigen. No per-base quality is available; no much larger clone lies one base away. Amplification of TCR beta CDR3 regions was carried out from RNA transcripts. For the first round of RT-PCR on the TCR CDR3, the HTBI primer set was used together with the Qiagen OneStep RT-PCR kit. A second multiplex PCR round built the libraries, followed by size selection and purification. Libraries were sequenced paired-end with 100 bp reads on an Illumina HiSeq2000. The authors processed their data as follows. Raw data were processed with SOAPnuke, discarding reads with adapters, uncalled bases, mean Phred below 15, or no exact constant-primer or identifier match. COPE v1.2.5 was used to merge high-quality paired reads, and clonotypes were defined as unique nucleotide sequences. Clonotypes were aligned to IMGT TRBV, TRBD and TRBJ reference segments using MiTCR v1.1. Analysis was restricted to V-J combinations with a frequency above 0.0001, which covered roughly 99% of repertoires. A TCS score was defined as the ratio between F50 (clonal expansion) and ExV (chaos), using BLOSUM62-based TCRdist between CDR3 peptides within each V-J. Welch's t-statistics and random forest reduced roughly 540 V-J features to some 14, which were used in a naive Bayes classifier (R e1071). Thyroid-blood repertoire similarity was quantified with the Morisita-Horn index. In TCRdb, the public reads were trimmed at Q25 with fastp and aligned with MiXCR, with productive beta chains retained. Each entry merges the rows of one CDR3 protein and shows their most common DNA and genes. The V and J calls shown here were made by TCRdb, not taken from the authors' results. The sample table contains fewer than 650,000 distinct CDR3 sequences; only one count was recorded for 46% of them. The ten largest clones capture 44% of the sample.

The CDR3 starts with the cysteine, ends with the phenylalanine, and has 11 residues. The CDR3 DNA has 33 bases and is translated from base 1. V is cut by 6 bases and J by 6 bases, and the space between the germline ends is 8 bases. CDR1 SQVTM and CDR2 ANQGSEA were looked up in the germline V gene. Any patient with an uncontrolled infection, another autoimmune disease, pregnancy or lactation was excluded. Diagnoses were established on the basis of clinical symptoms, serum thyroxine and TRAb, thyroid ultrasound, and orbital computed tomography. Trizol reagent was used to extract total RNA, and RNA quality was then checked on an Agilent 2100 Bioanalyzer.

This sequence uses TRBV29-1 and TRBJ1-4; no D gene can be assigned with confidence. The material sequenced was peripheral blood or thyroid tissue (not recorded which). The sequence came from an adult woman with Graves' disease, either hyperthyroidism or ophthalmopathy (not recorded which). The CDR3 region has the sequence CSVRLDEKLFF. The nucleotides are TGCAGCGTCCGGTTGGATGAAAAACTGTTTTTT.